This record looks at one T cell receptor beta chain sequence and its context. The target antigen is unknown. A read error may explain this, as a much larger clone is one base away. Since no conserved phenylalanine or tryptophan closes the CDR3, a read error is the likely cause. The data belong to a study of read filtering for tumor transcriptome and immune sequencing. Findings and limits, study-wide: The sorted CD138-negative fraction was a mixed bone marrow immune population, not purified T cells.

Germline values: CDR1 LNHDA, CDR2 SQIVND (reference sequence). The CDR3 length is 15 residues. V dropped 0 bases and J dropped 0 bases, with 3 bases sitting between them. From approximately 430 ng of RNA, a library with molecular barcoded alpha/delta and beta/gamma adaptors was made. TCRdb processed the reads anew with MiXCR; each CDR3 protein has one entry. The repertoire holds about 130,000 distinct CDR3 sequences, with roughly 13% as singletons. The clonotype was recovered from a donor aged 40 or over with multiple myeloma. The sample was a population of CD138-negative cells sorted from bone marrow. The chain combines TRBV19 with TRBJ2-6, with D unclear. CDR3 bases: TGTGCCAGTAGTATAGAGAGCTCTGGGGCCAACGTCCTGACTTAC. Translated: CASSIESSGANVLTY.